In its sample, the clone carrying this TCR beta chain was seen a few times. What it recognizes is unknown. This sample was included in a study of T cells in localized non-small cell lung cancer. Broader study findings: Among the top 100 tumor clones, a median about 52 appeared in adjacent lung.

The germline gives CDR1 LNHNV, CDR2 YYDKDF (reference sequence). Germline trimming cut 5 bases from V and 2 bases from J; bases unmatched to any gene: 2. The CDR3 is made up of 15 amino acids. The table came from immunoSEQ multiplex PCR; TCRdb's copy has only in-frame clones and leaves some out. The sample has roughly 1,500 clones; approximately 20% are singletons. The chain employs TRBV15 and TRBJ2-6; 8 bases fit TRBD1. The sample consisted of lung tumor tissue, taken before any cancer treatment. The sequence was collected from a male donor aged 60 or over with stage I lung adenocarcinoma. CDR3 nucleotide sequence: TGTGCCACCAGCGGGGGACAGGCTGGGGCCAACGTCCTGACTTTC. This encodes CATSGGQAGANVLTF.